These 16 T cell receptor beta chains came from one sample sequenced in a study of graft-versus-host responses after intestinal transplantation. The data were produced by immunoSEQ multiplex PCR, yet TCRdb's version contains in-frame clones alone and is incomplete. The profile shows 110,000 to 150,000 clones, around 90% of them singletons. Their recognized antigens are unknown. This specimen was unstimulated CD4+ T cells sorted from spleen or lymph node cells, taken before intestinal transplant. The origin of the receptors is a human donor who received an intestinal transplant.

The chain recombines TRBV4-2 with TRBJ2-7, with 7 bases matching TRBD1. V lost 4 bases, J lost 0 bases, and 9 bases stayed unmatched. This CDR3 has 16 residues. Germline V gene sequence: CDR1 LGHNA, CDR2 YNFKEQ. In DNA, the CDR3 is TGTGCCAGCAGCCCCTACGACAGGGAAGGCTCCTACGAGCAGTACTTC. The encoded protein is CASSPYDREGSYEQYF.

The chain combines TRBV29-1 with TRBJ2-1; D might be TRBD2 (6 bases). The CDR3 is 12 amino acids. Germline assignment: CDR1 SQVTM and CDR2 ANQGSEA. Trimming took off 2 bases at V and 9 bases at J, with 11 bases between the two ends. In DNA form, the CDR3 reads TGCAGCGTTGAATTCGCGGGGAGTGAGCAGTTCTTC. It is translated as CSVEFAGSEQFF.

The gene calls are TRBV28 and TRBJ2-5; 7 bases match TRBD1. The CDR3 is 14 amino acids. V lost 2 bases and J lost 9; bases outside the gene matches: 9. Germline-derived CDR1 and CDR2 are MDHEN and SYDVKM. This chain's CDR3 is CASSLMGQGVAQYF. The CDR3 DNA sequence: TGTGCCAGCAGTTTAATGGGCCAGGGGGTCGCCCAGTACTTC.

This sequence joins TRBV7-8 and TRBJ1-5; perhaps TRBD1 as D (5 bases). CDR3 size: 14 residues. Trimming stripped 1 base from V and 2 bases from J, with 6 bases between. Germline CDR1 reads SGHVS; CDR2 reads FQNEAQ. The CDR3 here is CASSLETGNQPQHF. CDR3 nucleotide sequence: TGTGCCAGCAGCTTAGAGACAGGCAATCAGCCCCAGCATTTT.

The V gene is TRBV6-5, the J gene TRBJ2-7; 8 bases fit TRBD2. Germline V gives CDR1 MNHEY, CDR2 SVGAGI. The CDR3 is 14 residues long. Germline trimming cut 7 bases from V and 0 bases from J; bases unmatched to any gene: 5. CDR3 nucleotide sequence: TGTGCCAGCAACGGGAGGGGAAGCTCCTACGAGCAGTACTTC. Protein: CASNGRGSSYEQYF.

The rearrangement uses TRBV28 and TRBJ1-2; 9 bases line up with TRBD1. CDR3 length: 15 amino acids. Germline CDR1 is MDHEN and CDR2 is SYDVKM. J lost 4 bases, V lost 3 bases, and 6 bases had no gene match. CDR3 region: CASSFRDREIYGYTF. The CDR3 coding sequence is TGTGCCAGCAGTTTTAGGGACAGGGAAATCTATGGCTACACCTTC.

The CDR3 region has the DNA TGCGCCAGCAGCTTTGGGGGGCCCCAGTACTTC. Protein: CASSFGGPQYF. This chain joins TRBV5-1 and TRBJ2-5; perhaps D is TRBD1 or TRBD2 (6 bases each). The CDR3 loop spans 11 amino acids. V was shortened by 2 bases and J by 9 bases, with 8 bases between the two germline ends. Germline CDR1 is SGHRS and CDR2 is YFSETQ.

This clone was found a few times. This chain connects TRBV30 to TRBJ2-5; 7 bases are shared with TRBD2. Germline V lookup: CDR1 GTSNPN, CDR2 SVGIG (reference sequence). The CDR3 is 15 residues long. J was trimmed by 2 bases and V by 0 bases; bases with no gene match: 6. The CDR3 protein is CAWSVPPAGQETQYF. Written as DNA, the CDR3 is TGTGCCTGGAGTGTACCTCCAGCGGGGCAAGAGACCCAGTACTTC.

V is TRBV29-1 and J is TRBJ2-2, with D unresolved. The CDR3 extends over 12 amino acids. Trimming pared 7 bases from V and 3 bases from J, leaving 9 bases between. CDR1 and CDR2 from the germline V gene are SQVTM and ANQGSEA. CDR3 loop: CSAVYYTGELFF. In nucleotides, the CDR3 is TGCAGCGCCGTTTATTACACCGGGGAGCTGTTTTTT.

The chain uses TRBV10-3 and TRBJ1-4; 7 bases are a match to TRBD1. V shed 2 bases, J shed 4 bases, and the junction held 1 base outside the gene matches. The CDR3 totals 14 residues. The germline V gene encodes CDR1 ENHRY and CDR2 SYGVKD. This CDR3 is CAISEDRDNEKLFF. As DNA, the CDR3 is TGTGCCATCAGTGAGGACAGGGATAATGAAAAACTGTTTTTT.

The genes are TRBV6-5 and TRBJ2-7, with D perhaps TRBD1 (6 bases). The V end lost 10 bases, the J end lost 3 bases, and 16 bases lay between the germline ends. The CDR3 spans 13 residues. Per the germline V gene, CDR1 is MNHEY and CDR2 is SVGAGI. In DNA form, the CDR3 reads TGTGCCATCCAACAGGGTAGCCTCTACGAGCAGTACTTC. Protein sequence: CAIQQGSLYEQYF.

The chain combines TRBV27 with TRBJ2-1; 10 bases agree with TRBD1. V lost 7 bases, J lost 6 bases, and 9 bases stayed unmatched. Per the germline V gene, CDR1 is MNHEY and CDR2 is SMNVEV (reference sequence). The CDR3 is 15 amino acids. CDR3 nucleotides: TGTGCCAGCACTCTGACAGGGGGCTTGGTCAATGAGCAGTTCTTC. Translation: CASTLTGGLVNEQFF.

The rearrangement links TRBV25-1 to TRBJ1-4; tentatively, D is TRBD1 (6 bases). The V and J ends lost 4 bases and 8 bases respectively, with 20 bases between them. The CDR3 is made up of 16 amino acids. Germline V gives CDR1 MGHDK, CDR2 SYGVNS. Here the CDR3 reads CASSGGRRGAWEKLFF. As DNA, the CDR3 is TGTGCCAGCAGTGGGGGTCGCAGGGGCGCTTGGGAAAAACTGTTTTTT. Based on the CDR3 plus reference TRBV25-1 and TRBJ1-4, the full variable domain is EADIYQTPRYLVIGTGKKITLECSQTMGHDKMYWYQQDPGMELHLIHYSYGVNSTEKGDLSSESTVSRIRTEHFPLTLESARPSHTSQYLCASSGGRRGAWEKLFFGSGTQLSVL.

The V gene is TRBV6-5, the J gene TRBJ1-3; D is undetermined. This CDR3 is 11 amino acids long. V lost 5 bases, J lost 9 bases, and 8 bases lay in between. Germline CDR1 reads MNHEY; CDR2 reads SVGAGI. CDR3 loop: CASSEARTIYF. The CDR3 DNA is TGTGCCAGCAGTGAAGCTCGCACCATATATTTT.

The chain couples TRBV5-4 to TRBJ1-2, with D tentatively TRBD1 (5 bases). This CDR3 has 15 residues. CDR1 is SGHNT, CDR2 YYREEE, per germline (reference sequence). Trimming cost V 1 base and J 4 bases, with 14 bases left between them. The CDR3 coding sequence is TGTGCCAGCAGCTTGATTAGGGGCTCGGGCTATGGCTACACCTTC. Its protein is CASSLIRGSGYGYTF.

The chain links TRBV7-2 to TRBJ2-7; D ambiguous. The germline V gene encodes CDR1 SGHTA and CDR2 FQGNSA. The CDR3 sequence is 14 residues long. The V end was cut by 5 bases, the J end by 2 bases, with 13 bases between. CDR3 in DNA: TGTGCCAGCAGCCCCCGGCCAGGCACCTACGAGCAGTACTTC. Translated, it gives CASSPRPGTYEQYF.